One and the same sample provided the 6 T cell receptor beta chains below, sequenced in a study of shared clonotypes between healthy human individuals. Using immunoSEQ multiplex PCR, the repertoire was profiled, and TCRdb retains in-frame clones only, with some absent. The profile shows around 1.1 million clones, approximately 75% of them singletons. The sequencing sample was made of memory CD4+ T cells from PBMCs. The subset here: CD45RA-negative fraction. These receptors were collected from a man younger than 35 in good health. Some clones in this sample may be carry-over from other donors' samples.

The rearrangement joins TRBV19 to TRBJ1-1; D call uncertain. CDR1 is LNHDA and CDR2 is SQIVND in the germline V gene (reference sequence). The V end lost 3 bases, the J end lost 0 bases, and 5 bases lay between the germline ends. This CDR3 spans 13 amino acids. CDR3: CASSMWVNTEAFF. As DNA, the CDR3 is TGTGCCAGTAGTATGTGGGTGAACACTGAAGCTTTCTTT. Together with reference TRBV19 and TRBJ1-1, the CDR3 gives the full variable domain: DGGITQSPKYLFRKEGQNVTLSCEQNLNHDAMYWYRQDPGQGLRLIYYSQIVNDFQKGDIAEGYSVSREKKESFPLTVTSAQKNPTAFYLCASSMWVNTEAFFGQGTRLTVV.

J is TRBJ1-1 and V is TRBV6-1, with D possibly matching TRBD1 (5 bases). Trimming pared 5 bases from V and 4 bases from J, leaving 14 bases between. CDR3 size: 14 residues. Germline assignment: CDR1 MNHNS and CDR2 SASEGT. CDR3 coding DNA: TGTGCCAGCAGTCCCCCAGGGAGGGTCACTGAAGCTTTCTTT. Amino acids: CASSPPGRVTEAFF.

The chain has TRBV7-6 and TRBJ2-1, with 7 bases matching TRBD1. The ends lost 5 bases at V and 4 bases at J; junction bases unmatched: 11. This CDR3 region has 16 residues. In germline, CDR1 is SGHVS, CDR2 FNYEAQ. In DNA, the CDR3 is TGTGCCAGCAGCCCAAACCCGGGACAGCAATACAATGAGCAGTTCTTC. Translating it yields CASSPNPGQQYNEQFF. Filled out from reference TRBV7-6 and TRBJ2-1, the complete variable domain reads GAGVSQSPRYKVTKRGQDVALRCDPISGHVSLYWYRQALGQGPEFLTYFNYEAQQDKSGLPNDRFSAERPEGSISTLTIQRTEQRDSAMYRCASSPNPGQQYNEQFFGPGTRLTVL.

The CDR3 DNA is TGTGCCATCAGTGTTAGCTCAGATACGCAGTATTTT. It codes for CAISVSSDTQYF. The chain joins TRBV10-3 to TRBJ2-3, with unresolved D. V was clipped by 4 bases and J by 4 bases, with 6 bases between them. Germline loops: CDR1 ENHRY, CDR2 SYGVKD. The CDR3 is 12 amino acids.

V gene TRBV11-2 combines with J gene TRBJ2-1; no reliable D call. The germline V gene has CDR1 SGHAT and CDR2 FQNNGV. Trimming took off 4 bases at V and 10 bases at J, with 14 bases between the two ends. There are 13 residues in the CDR3. For the CDR3, the DNA is TGTGCCAGCAGCTCCGGCCCTCTTAGGGAGCAGTTCTTC. Protein product: CASSSGPLREQFF.

The count of this clone is one. V gene TRBV5-6 combines with J gene TRBJ2-2; D remains unclear. Trimming took 2 bases from V and 2 from J, leaving 7 bases between them. Per germline, CDR1 SGHDT and CDR2 YYEEEE. The CDR3 sequence is 14 residues long. CDR3 bases: TGTGCCAGCAGCTTCAAGCCCAACACCGGGGAGCTGTTTTTT. It is translated as CASSFKPNTGELFF. The whole variable domain, remainder taken from reference TRBV5-6 and TRBJ2-2, is DAGVTQSPTHLIKTRGQQVTLRCSPKSGHDTVSWYQQALGQGPQFIFQYYEEEERQRGNFPDRFSGHQFPNYSSELNVNALLLGDSALYLCASSFKPNTGELFFGEGSRLTVL.